This T cell receptor (beta chain) is drawn from a study of human T cells and chemical hapten exposure. Findings and limits, study-wide: Following DPC sensitization, TCRs present above 1 in 1000 frequency showed no change.

Time point denoted: healthy volunteer bleed at 6 weeks. Total RNA was isolated from unfractionated whole blood. MiXCR, applied by TCRdb to the RACE reads, yields one record per CDR3 protein. The sample has some 65,000 distinct CDR3 sequences, under 7.5% seen once; the top ten hold roughly 3.4%. This clonotype appeared many times. The antigen remains undetermined. Trimming pared 2 bases from V and 4 bases from J, leaving 14 bases between. CDR3 length: 15 residues. Germline values: CDR1 MNHNY, CDR2 SVGAGI (reference sequence). The material sequenced was whole blood. This TCR came from a female donor in good health. Some clones in this sample may be carry-over from other donors' samples. The V and J genes are TRBV6-6 and TRBJ1-1, with D possibly TRBD1 on 6 matching bases. The CDR3 bases are TGTGCCAGCAGTTACGGGGGGGCGCAGGGCACTGAAGCTTTCTTT. It encodes CASSYGGAQGTEAFF.